This TCR beta chain was recorded in a study of patients and donors after allogeneic stem cell transplantation. This CDR3 spans 15 amino acids. V shed 4 bases and J 3 bases; nucleotides not matched to a gene: 3. Germline CDR1 LGHNA, CDR2 YSLEER. TCRdb re-called the RT-PCR reads through MiXCR, storing one row per CDR3 protein. There are under 200,000 distinct CDR3 sequences in the sample; roughly 31% occur only once, and approximately 3% lies in the top ten. The sequence was obtained from a human donor who was either an allogeneic HSCT recipient or a stem cell or donor lymphocyte infusion donor (not recorded which). It is not recorded whose cells these are; they may come from a transplant donor. Sequenced sample: blood, either unsorted or a sorted T cell fraction (not recorded which). This chain uses TRBV4-3 with TRBJ2-3; 11 positions match TRBD2. CDR3 DNA: TGCGCCAGCAGCCGTCGACTAGCGGGAACAGATACGCAGTATTTT. This sequence encodes CASSRRLAGTDTQYF.